These T cell receptor beta chains were read from a single sample in a study of monozygotic twins with inflammatory bowel disease. After re-calling the 5' RACE reads, TCRdb lists one entry per CDR3 protein, DNA absent. The table lists approximately 400,000 distinct CDR3 sequences. Sequenced material: blood. Every receptor here comes from a human donor with ulcerative colitis or Crohn's disease, or a healthy co-twin of an affected twin (not recorded which). CDR3s include the opening cysteine and the closing phenylalanine or tryptophan. The order of the fields is J gene, CDR3 length, V gene, CDR3 protein.

>TRBJ1-1|14|TRBV6-6
CASSYSTVNTEAFF
>TRBJ2-3|14|TRBV7-9
CASSVDTSTDTQYF
>TRBJ2-6|15|TRBV28
CASKTGTTGANVLTF
>TRBJ2-5|11|TRBV11-3
CAIPWGETQYF
>TRBJ2-7|18|TRBV11-2
CASSFTAGWFGESYEQYF
>TRBJ2-5|14|TRBV5-1
CASSDQLTRETQYF
>TRBJ1-1|15|TRBV12-3/TRBV12-4
CASSFLRGMNTEAFF
>TRBJ2-7|15|TRBV6-2/TRBV6-3
CASSSQTGGAYEQYF
>TRBJ1-4|14|TRBV6-2/TRBV6-3
CASSYGTRNEKLFF
>TRBJ2-1|13|TRBV5-1
CASSRTPSNEQFF
>TRBJ2-7|17|TRBV7-2
CASSLTGTSGTIYEQYF
>TRBJ2-2|18|TRBV5-1
CASSLSGRREGDTGELFF
>TRBJ2-3|13|TRBV4-3
CASSQLAGDTQYF
>TRBJ2-3|15|TRBV5-1
CASSLRPDLGDTQYF
>TRBJ2-1|14|TRBV6-6
CASSPSGRYNEQFF
>TRBJ1-2|15|TRBV5-1
CASSLNPGANYGYTF
>TRBJ1-6|19|TRBV14
CASSLGLDTWAPRGSPLHF
>TRBJ2-2|12|TRBV20-1
CSAPRRDGELFF
>TRBJ2-1|19|TRBV10-3
CAISVTRTRGDVTNNEQFF
>TRBJ2-3|15|TRBV14
CASSQQQRGLDTQYF
>TRBJ2-3|16|TRBV29-1
CSVGSGVPGNTDTQYF
>TRBJ1-1|14|TRBV5-1
CASRPQGGNTEAFF
>TRBJ2-1|15|TRBV7-9
CASTETSGRANEQFF
>TRBJ2-1|15|TRBV5-1
CASSLKLDTYDEQFF
>TRBJ1-1|15|TRBV5-1
CASKPGTSLNTEAFF
>TRBJ1-4|13|TRBV30
CAWRRGHDEKLFF
>TRBJ2-3|17|TRBV3-1
CASSQWGLAESTDTQYF
>TRBJ2-2|15|TRBV7-9
CASRPGTGVAGELFF
>TRBJ2-1|12|TRBV19
CASRDLKAEQFF
>TRBJ2-2|13|TRBV2
CASSGLGPGELFF
>TRBJ2-7|13|TRBV13
CASSPGTSGALYF
>TRBJ2-1|12|TRBV7-2
CASSAFRDEQFF
>TRBJ1-5|17|TRBV20-1
CSAPPPWGNNSNQPQHF
>TRBJ1-2|14|TRBV5-1
CASSPLEGSYGYTF
>TRBJ1-1|16|TRBV6-2/TRBV6-3
CASSYSKGLLNTEAFF
>TRBJ2-6|15|TRBV5-6
CASSWQGAGANVLTF
>TRBJ1-3|15|TRBV9
CASSEGLQRGDTIYF
>TRBJ1-6|15|TRBV2
CASSELRTDNSPLHF
>TRBJ2-1|12|TRBV12-3/TRBV12-4
CASSLPSYEQFF
>TRBJ2-6|17|TRBV5-1
CASSFRGRGPGANVLTF
>TRBJ2-7|12|TRBV20-1
CSARGGFYEQYF
>TRBJ1-1|14|TRBV4-1
CASGFRQGNTEAFF
>TRBJ2-3|16|TRBV20-1
CSARGKGGGGADTQYF
>TRBJ2-7|14|TRBV18
CASSFSGRVGEQYF
>TRBJ1-5|13|TRBV5-1
CASSPGVGEPQHF
>TRBJ2-7|15|TRBV5-1
CASSLGVHRGDEQYF
>TRBJ2-3|17|TRBV11-2
CASSLEASSGDRGTQYF
>TRBJ2-3|16|TRBV5-1
CASSLPSSGPGDTQYF
>TRBJ2-5|14|TRBV2
CASSEGGGEETQYF
>TRBJ2-3|15|TRBV5-1
CASSLAGSRTDTQYF
>TRBJ1-3|14|TRBV27
CASSLRASGNTIYF
>TRBJ2-3|15|TRBV6-5
CASSYGTSGRNTQYF
>TRBJ2-2|14|TRBV12-3/TRBV12-4
CASSLGRFPGELFF
>TRBJ2-7|13|TRBV5-1
CASSYTLTGEQYF
>TRBJ2-1|15|TRBV2
CASSDWGQIINEQFF